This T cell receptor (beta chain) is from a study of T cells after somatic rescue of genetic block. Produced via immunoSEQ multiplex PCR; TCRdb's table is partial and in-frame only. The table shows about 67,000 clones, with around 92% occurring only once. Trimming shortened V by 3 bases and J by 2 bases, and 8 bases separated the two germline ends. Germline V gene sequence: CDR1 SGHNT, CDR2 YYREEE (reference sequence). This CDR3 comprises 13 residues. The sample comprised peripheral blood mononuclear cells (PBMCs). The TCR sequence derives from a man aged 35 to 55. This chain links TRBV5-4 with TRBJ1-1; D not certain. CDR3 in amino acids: CASSSPINTEAFF. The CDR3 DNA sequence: TGTGCCAGCAGCTCACCAATAAACACTGAAGCTTTCTTT.